Detailed here is one T cell receptor (beta chain). The data originate from a study of T cells expressing NK-cell markers. Synthesis of TCR beta cDNA relied on 5'RACE template switching carrying UMIs. TCRdb reprocessed the 5' RACE reads, with one entry per CDR3 protein and no DNA. The ten most abundant clones cover 9.5% to 12% of a sample with about 400,000 distinct CDR3 sequences. The clonotype was recovered from a woman in her forties or fifties in good health. Source material: blood T cells: a sorted CD56 or NKG2C T cell subset, CD4+ or CD8+ T cells, or bulk PBMC T cells (not recorded which).

CDR3 in amino acids: CSASGAIEQFF. This rearrangement joins TRBV20-1 to TRBJ2-1. The CDR3 runs 11 residues. The germline V gene has CDR1 DFQATT and CDR2 SNEGSKA (reference sequence).